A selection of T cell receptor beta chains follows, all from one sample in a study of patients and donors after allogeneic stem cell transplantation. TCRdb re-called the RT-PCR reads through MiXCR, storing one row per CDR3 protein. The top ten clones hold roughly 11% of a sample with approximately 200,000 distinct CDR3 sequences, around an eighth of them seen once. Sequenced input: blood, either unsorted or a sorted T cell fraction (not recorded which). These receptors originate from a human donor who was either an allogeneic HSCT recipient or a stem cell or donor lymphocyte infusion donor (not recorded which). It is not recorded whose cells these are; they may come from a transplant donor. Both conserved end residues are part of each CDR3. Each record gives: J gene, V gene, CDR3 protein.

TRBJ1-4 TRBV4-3 CASSRQGLRPGKLFF
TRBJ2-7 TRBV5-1 CASSPGAGVNEQYF
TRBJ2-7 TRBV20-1 CSAYSGRSYEQYF
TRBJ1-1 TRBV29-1 CSVSEGRTEAFF
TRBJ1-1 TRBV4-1 CASSQVSVNTEAFF
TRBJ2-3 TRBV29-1 CSVALTADTQYF
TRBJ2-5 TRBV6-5 CASGLAQETQYF
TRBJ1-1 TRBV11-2 CASSSWGDTEAFF
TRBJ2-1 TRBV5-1 CASSIGTSSYNEQFF
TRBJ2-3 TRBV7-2 CASSRRGSGSTDTQYF
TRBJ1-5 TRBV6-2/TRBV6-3 CASGNSGTGVGNQPQHF
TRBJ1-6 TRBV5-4 CASSLGRQGNSPLHF
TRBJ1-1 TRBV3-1 CASSQSRGQAFF
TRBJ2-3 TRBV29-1 CSANLGGANTDTQYF
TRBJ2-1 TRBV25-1 CASSDHIVAGAEFF
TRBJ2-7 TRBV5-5 CASSPQGISSYEQYF
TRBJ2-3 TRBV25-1 CASSELGTDTQYF
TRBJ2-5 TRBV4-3 CASSPQSGGPQETQYF
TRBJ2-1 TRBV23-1 CASPVVKTYSYNEQFF
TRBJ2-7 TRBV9 CASSAGTGSVHEQYF
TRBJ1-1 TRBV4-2 CASSPMATVNTEAFF
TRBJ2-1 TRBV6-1 CASSPGTSSEQFF
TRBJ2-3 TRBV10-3 CAITSTDTQYF
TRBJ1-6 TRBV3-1 CASSQSPGTVNSPLHF
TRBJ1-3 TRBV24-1 CATSDPGGGPEGNTIYF
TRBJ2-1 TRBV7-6 CASSARPRTSGINEQFF
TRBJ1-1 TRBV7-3 CASRQDGQGGTEAFF
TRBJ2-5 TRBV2 CASSDSGRGFGETQYF
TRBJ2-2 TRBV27 CASQKKQGGDTGELFF
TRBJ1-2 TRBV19 CASSLRTGDYGYTF
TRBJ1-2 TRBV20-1 CSARDGGVPDNYGYTF
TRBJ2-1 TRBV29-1 CSVGRVTAGEQFF
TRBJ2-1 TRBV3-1 CASSQERERGEQFF
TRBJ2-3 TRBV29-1 CSVDGLAGQDTQYF
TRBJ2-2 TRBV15 CATSRGISETALTGELFF
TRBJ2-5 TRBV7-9 CASSLEAGGQETQYF
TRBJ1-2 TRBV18 CASSPPRQGLGGYTF
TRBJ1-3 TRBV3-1 CASSQPILGSGNTIYF
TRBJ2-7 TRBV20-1 CSAGKGSDEQYF
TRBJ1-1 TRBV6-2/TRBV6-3 CASIMDANTEAFF
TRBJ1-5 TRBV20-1 CSARYRGGSQPQHF
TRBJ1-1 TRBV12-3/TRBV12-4 CASTDHGAMNTEAFF
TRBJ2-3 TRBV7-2 CASSDPGLVGADTQYF
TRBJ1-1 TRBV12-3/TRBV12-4 CASTWTGTMNTEAFF
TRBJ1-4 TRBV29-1 CSVLVGPRGGKLFF
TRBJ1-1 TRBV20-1 CSARGGGPEAFF
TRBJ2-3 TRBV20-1 CSVPNWDSSTDTQYF
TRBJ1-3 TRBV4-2 CASSPRGSGNTIYF
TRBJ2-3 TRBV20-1 CSASLDTQYF
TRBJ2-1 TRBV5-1 CASSLGQRGDNEQFF
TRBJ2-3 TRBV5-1 CASSLEGVSTDTQYF
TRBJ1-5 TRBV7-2 CASSSGTGNQPQHF
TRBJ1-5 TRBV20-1 CSASRERAGQPQHF